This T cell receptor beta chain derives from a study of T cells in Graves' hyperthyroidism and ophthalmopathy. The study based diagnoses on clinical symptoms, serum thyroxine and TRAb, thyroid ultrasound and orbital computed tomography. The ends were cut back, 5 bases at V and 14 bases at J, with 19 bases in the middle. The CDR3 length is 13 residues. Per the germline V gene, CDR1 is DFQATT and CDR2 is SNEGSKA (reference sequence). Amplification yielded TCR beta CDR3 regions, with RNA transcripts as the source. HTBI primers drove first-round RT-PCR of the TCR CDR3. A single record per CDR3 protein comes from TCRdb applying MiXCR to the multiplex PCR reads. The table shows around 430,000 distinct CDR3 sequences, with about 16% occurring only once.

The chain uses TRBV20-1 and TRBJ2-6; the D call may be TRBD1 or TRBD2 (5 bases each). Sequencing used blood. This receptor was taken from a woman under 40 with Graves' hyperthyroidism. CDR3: CSAARGGQPILTF. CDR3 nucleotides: TGCAGTGCTGCACGGGGCGGACAACCCATCCTGACTTTC.